The clone carrying this T cell receptor (beta chain) has ten or more counts. Antigen: not known. The CDR3 runs to 16 residues. Between the trimmed V and J ends, which lost 4 bases and 2 bases, there was a span of 18 bases. TCRdb reprocessed the 5' RACE reads with MiXCR, giving one entry per CDR3 protein. The sample shows fewer than 550,000 distinct CDR3 sequences, 5.3% of them seen only once. This specimen comes from a study of CD8 T cells in ankylosing spondylitis. Whole-study results and caveats: Typical of ankylosing spondylitis blood, it appeared, was a TCR beta motif of eight highly homologous variants.

Sequenced: blood, either unsorted or a sorted T cell fraction (not recorded which). The chain has TRBV12-3 or TRBV12-4 and TRBJ2-7, with D perhaps TRBD1 or TRBD2 (5 bases each). The sequence came from a male donor with ankylosing spondylitis. The CDR3 is CASSWTPGRITYEQYF. CDR3 DNA sequence: TGTGCCAGCAGTTGGACTCCGGGACGGATTACCTACGAGCAGTACTTC.